This paragraph covers one T cell receptor (beta chain) sequence. This specimen comes from a study of OX40 agonist ivuxolimab in advanced cancers. Patients had blood sampled at baseline and again on cycle 4 day 1 and cycle 7 day 1. The data were produced by immunoSEQ multiplex PCR, yet TCRdb's version contains in-frame clones alone and is incomplete. The sample lists some 33,000 clones, roughly 80% seen once, with 20% to 25% in the top ten. Germline assignment: CDR1 MNHEY and CDR2 SVGAGI. CDR3 size: 15 residues. V lost 1 base and J lost 1, with 8 bases in between. This receptor was taken from an adult with an advanced solid tumor such as melanoma, head and neck, liver or kidney cancer. The chain carries TRBV6-5 and TRBJ2-1; D is ambiguous. Sequencing was performed on CD4+ or CD8+ T cells sorted from blood, taken in a trial of the OX40 agonist ivuxolimab. The CDR3 DNA reads TGTGCCAGCAGTTACTATCAGGATTCCTACAATGAGCAGTTCTTC. As protein: CASSYYQDSYNEQFF.